Each of the 19 T cell receptor beta chains below was sequenced from the same sample in a study of tumor and adjacent non-tumor tissue in lung cancer. A modified ARM-PCR protocol with three rounds of nested PCR amplified TCRbeta. A single record per CDR3 protein comes from TCRdb applying MiXCR to the multiplex PCR reads. The data show about 67,000 distinct CDR3 sequences, around 82% seen once. This sample's RNA came from whole unsorted tissue. Distant lung tissue was collected more than 3 cm away from the tumor edge. The sequenced material came from distant non-tumor lung tissue. Source of these receptors: a man aged 55 to 70 with non-small cell lung cancer.

Regarding this clonotype: The junction differs from germline at one of its ends, possibly a read error. The gene calls are TRBV11-1 and TRBJ1-1; TRBD1 is a possible D gene (5 bases). This CDR3 contains 13 residues. Germline V gene lookup returns CDR1 SGHAT and CDR2 FQDESV (reference sequence). CDR3 bases: TGTGCCAGTAGCTTTGCGATGGGGGCTGAAGCTTTCTTT. Translated, it gives CASSFAMGAEAFF.

Concerning this clonotype itself: An end of the junction differs from the germline gene, which may be a read error. The DNA for the CDR3 is TGTGCCAGCAGAGACATGTTGACCAAGTACTTT. Translated, it gives CASRDMLTKYF. The V call is TRBV6-5, the J call TRBJ2-5; D unclear. CDR3 length equals 11 residues. The germline gives CDR1 MNHEY, CDR2 SVGAGI.

Details on this clonotype: A junction end diverges from the germline sequence, so it may reflect a read error. This chain links TRBV5-4 with TRBJ2-2; TRBD2 is a possible D gene (6 bases). The CDR3 covers 17 residues. CDR1 and CDR2 (germline): SGHNT, YYREEE (reference sequence). The CDR3 coding sequence is TGTGCCAGCAGCCCTGGGGGAGGCAGGGTGAATACCGGGGAGCTGTATTTT. Translation: CASSPGGGRVNTGELYF. Variable domain in full (rest from reference TRBV5-4 and TRBJ2-2): ETGVTQSPTHLIKTRGQQVTLRCSSQSGHNTVSWYQQALGQGPQFIFQYYREEENGRGNFPPRFSGLQFPNYSSELNVNALELDDSALYLCASSPGGGRVNTGELYFGEGSRLTVL.

Details on this clonotype: Given a much more abundant clone one base away, this may be a read error. The rearrangement joins TRBV7-8 to TRBJ1-3; a weak D match, TRBD1 (5 bases). The CDR3 spans 18 residues. Germline-derived CDR1 and CDR2 are SGHVS and FQNEAQ. The CDR3 is CASNLDPHLPGIGNTIYF. The CDR3 nucleotides are TGTGCCAGCAACTTAGACCCACACTTGCCAGGGATCGGAAACACCATATATTTT.

The CDR3 region has the DNA TGCAGCGTCGATACGACCGGGACAGGGATCGCAGATACGCAGTATTTT. This gives the protein CSVDTTGTGIADTQYF. V gene TRBV29-1 combines with J gene TRBJ2-3, with TRBD1 matching 9 bases. In germline, CDR1 is SQVTM, CDR2 ANQGSEA. The length of the CDR3 is 16 residues. The J segment lost 4 bases and the V segment lost 6 bases, leaving 14 bases of the junction unmatched.

This rearrangement joins TRBV20-1 to TRBJ2-1, with no clear D. In germline, CDR1 is DFQATT, CDR2 SNEGSKA (reference sequence). The CDR3 length is 11 residues. Trimming shortened V by 7 bases and J by 7 bases, and 11 bases separated the two germline ends. The CDR3 region is CSVIPQNEQFF. CDR3 nucleotides: TGCAGTGTTATCCCCCAGAATGAGCAGTTCTTC.

A word on this clonotype: The missing conserved phenylalanine or tryptophan at the end of this CDR3 makes a read error likely. The limits of the CDR3 on the DNA are not certain, so only TCRdb's listed CDR3 is given. The chain combines TRBV11-1 with TRBJ2-2. The CDR3 adds up to 14 amino acids, both ends counted. Per the germline V gene, CDR1 is SGHAT and CDR2 is FQDESV (reference sequence). CDR3 sequence reads: CARSYISGTGELCY.

This chain connects TRBV5-4 to TRBJ1-5, with a tentative D call TRBD1 (5 bases). V was trimmed by 4 bases and J by 11 bases, leaving 19 bases between them. The CDR3 is 14 residues long. Per the germline V gene, CDR1 is SGHNT and CDR2 is YYREEE (reference sequence). CDR3 protein: CASSRDGYPESQHF. CDR3 nucleotide sequence: TGTGCCAGCAGCCGGGACGGCTATCCGGAGTCCCAGCATTTT.

A remark on this clonotype: A junction end diverges from the germline sequence, so it may reflect a read error. This chain uses TRBV29-1 with TRBJ2-7, with a tentative D call TRBD2 (5 bases). Germline V gene data show CDR1 as SQVTM and CDR2 as ANQGSEA. This CDR3 spans 15 amino acids. The CDR3 coding sequence is TGCAGCGATGAAGATCGGGAAAGGGACTCCTACGAGCAGTACTTC. Encoded protein: CSDEDRERDSYEQYF.

This clonotype was seen ten or more times. J is TRBJ2-7 and V is TRBV6-1, with D perhaps TRBD1 or TRBD2 (5 bases each). The CDR3 length is 16 residues. Germline CDR1 MNHNS, CDR2 SASEGT. The V end was cut by 5 bases, the J end by 3 bases, with 20 bases between. The CDR3 here is CASSQRVGATLYEQYF. CDR3 nucleotides: TGTGCCAGCAGTCAAAGAGTCGGGGCCACCCTCTACGAGCAGTACTTC.

This clonotype came up once. A read error may produce the germline difference seen at one junction end. This chain joins TRBV29-1 and TRBJ2-1; possible D gene TRBD2, 5 bases. The CDR3 is 13 amino acids. The germline V gene encodes CDR1 SQVTM and CDR2 ANQGSEA. The CDR3 DNA is TGCAGTGTTGAAGCATGGGAGAGCAATGAGCAGTTCTTC. Amino acid sequence: CSVEAWESNEQFF.

With regard to this clonotype: At one boundary the junction diverges from the germline segment, which might be a read error. The chain carries TRBV6-6 and TRBJ2-3; D remains unclear. The CDR3 covers 13 residues. Germline CDR1 MNHNY, CDR2 SVGAGI (reference sequence). The CDR3 nucleotides read TGTGTCAGCAGTTACTCGTTGTTTGATACGCAGTACTTT. It specifies CVSSYSLFDTQYF.

Points on this clonotype: The junction departs from the called germline gene at one end, perhaps through a read error. The gene calls are TRBV7-9 and TRBJ1-2, with a weak D call TRBD1 (5 bases). Per germline, CDR1 SEHNR and CDR2 FQNEAQ (reference sequence). This CDR3 has 17 amino acids. The CDR3 region has the DNA TGTACCAGCAGCTTAGAAACAGGCTCCTGGTCGCGCTATGGCTACACGTTC. Protein sequence: CTSSLETGSWSRYGYTF. Full variable domain (outside the CDR3, taken from reference TRBV7-9 and TRBJ1-2): DTGVSQNPRHKITKRGQNVTFRCDPISEHNRLYWYRQTLGQGPEFLTYFQNEAQLEKSRLLSDRFSAERPKGSFSTLEIQRTEQGDSAMYLCTSSLETGSWSRYGYTFGSGTRLTVV.

About this clonotype: Relative to the germline gene, one junction end is altered; a read error may explain this. The V and J genes are TRBV28 and TRBJ1-2, with D possibly TRBD1 on 5 matching bases. Germline CDR1 is MDHEN and CDR2 is SYDVKM. The CDR3 sequence is 14 residues long. CDR3 amino acids: CADSPLGTKHGHTF. DNA for the CDR3: TGTGCCGACAGTCCACTAGGGACCAAACATGGCCACACCTTC.

The J gene is TRBJ2-2, the V gene TRBV28; D remains ambiguous. CDR1 is MDHEN and CDR2 is SYDVKM in the germline V gene. The germline V and J ends were trimmed by 4 bases and 7 bases, with 13 bases remaining between them. This CDR3 has 14 residues. The CDR3 protein is CASSSCNWNGELFF. The CDR3 DNA sequence: TGTGCCAGCAGTTCGTGTAACTGGAACGGGGAGCTGTTTTTT.

This chain uses TRBV4-1 with TRBJ2-1; D remains unclear. Germline CDR1 MGHRA, CDR2 YSYEKL. The CDR3 is 13 residues long. Trimming pared 3 bases from V and 5 bases from J, leaving 8 bases between. CDR3 coding DNA: TGCGCCAGCAGCCAGGCTAGTGACAATGAGCAGTTCTTC. Its translation: CASSQASDNEQFF.

This clonotype has only a few counts. A read error may be the cause here, since a much bigger clone is one base away. For the CDR3, the DNA is TGTGCCAGCAGTGAAGCATTAGTGGGGAGCTCCTACGAGCAGTACTTC. Translating it yields CASSEALVGSSYEQYF. This chain connects TRBV6-1 to TRBJ2-7, with D perhaps TRBD2 (5 bases). This CDR3 region has 16 residues. Trimming shortened V by 0 bases and J by 0 bases, and 12 bases separated the two germline ends. CDR1 is MNHNS and CDR2 is SASEGT in the germline V gene.

This clonotype occurred once. The conserved phenylalanine or tryptophan normally closing the CDR3 is absent here, so this likely arose from a read error. J is TRBJ2-1 and V is TRBV29-1; D is uncertain. The germline V gene has CDR1 SQVTM and CDR2 ANQGSEA. V lost 0 bases, J lost 7 bases, and 10 bases lay in between. The CDR3 length is 13 residues. CDR3 nucleotide sequence: TGCAGCGTTGAAGACCCCCTAGGAAATGAGCAGTTCCTC. Encoded protein: CSVEDPLGNEQFL.

The chain has TRBV5-1 and TRBJ2-2, with D hard to call. The CDR3 sequence is 14 residues long. CDR1 SGHRS and CDR2 YFSETQ come from the germline V gene. Between the trimmed V and J ends, which lost 5 bases and 8 bases, there was a span of 16 bases. CDR3 loop: CASRIETLTGELFF. DNA for the CDR3: TGCGCCAGCAGAATAGAGACGTTGACGGGGGAGCTGTTTTTT.